The following is a TCR beta chain sequence with its context. This sample was taken from a study of cytomegalovirus exposure and HLA in healthy donors. Germline V CDR1 and CDR2: SGHTA, FQGTGA. CDR3 length equals 15 residues. The ends lost 4 bases at V and 4 bases at J; junction bases unmatched: 6. The PCR was carried out with 60 Vbeta primers and 13 Jbeta primers. Only in-frame clones appear in the TCRdb table, and some are missing; sequencing was by immunoSEQ multiplex PCR. The table lists over 150,000 clones, roughly 80% of them singletons. The gene calls are TRBV7-3 and TRBJ1-2; TRBD1 agrees at 10 bases. This clonotype was sampled from a man aged 25-40 years in good health and CMV-seronegative. The specimen sequenced was PBMCs. Written as DNA, the CDR3 is TGTGCCAGCAGCTCGGACAGGGGGTCGACCTATGGCTACACCTTC. Its translation is CASSSDRGSTYGYTF.